Listed below are T cell receptor beta chains from one sample, sequenced in a study of beta chain features in type 1 diabetes. Here immunoSEQ multiplex PCR was the method, and the copy in TCRdb shows in-frame clones only, minus some. The sample lists about 320,000 clones, 12% to 15% occurring once. Sequencing used central memory CD4+ T cells from blood. The origin of the receptors is a man aged 30-40 years in good health. Each CDR3 is given with its conserved first and last residue. D genes are given only for firm matches. Some rows have no size entry. The others give once, few or many, or a class for an expanded clone.

J gene	V gene	D gene	clone size	CDR3 protein	CDR3 DNA
TRBJ1-2	TRBV4-2	TRBD1	few	CASSQDRNYGYTF	TGTGCCAGCAGCCAGGACAGGAACTATGGCTACACCTTC
TRBJ2-1	TRBV5-1	TRBD2	many	CASSQPGTSGSAYNEQFF	TGCGCCAGCAGCCAACCCGGGACTAGCGGGTCGGCCTACAATGAGCAGTTCTTC
TRBJ2-5	TRBV11-2	TRBD2	few	CASSFDGLAGGRQETQYF	TGTGCCAGCAGCTTCGATGGACTAGCGGGGGGGCGGCAAGAGACCCAGTACTTC
TRBJ1-1	TRBV7-3	NA	NA	CASSPAAGSGTEAFF	TGTGCCAGCAGCCCCGCGGCAGGGTCGGGCACTGAAGCTTTCTTT
TRBJ2-1	TRBV5-1	TRBD2	many	CASSLARTSGSNEQFF	TGCGCCAGCAGCTTGGCCCGGACTAGCGGGAGTAATGAGCAGTTCTTC
TRBJ2-5	TRBV5-1	TRBD2	NA	CASSLKLAGAETQYF	TGCGCCAGCAGCTTGAAACTAGCGGGGGCTGAGACCCAGTACTTC
TRBJ2-3	TRBV5-4	NA	NA	CASSFVGAGSRQYF	TGTGCCAGCAGCTTCGTCGGAGCTGGCAGTCGGCAGTATTTT
TRBJ2-5	TRBV6-5	TRBD2	few	CASSVSGGETQYF	TGTGCCAGCAGTGTGAGCGGGGGAGAGACCCAGTACTTC
TRBJ1-2	TRBV29-1	NA	NA	CSVEKEKSYTF	TGCAGCGTTGAGAAGGAAAAGAGTTACACCTTC
TRBJ1-1	TRBV11-3	TRBD1	few	CASSLVTGGHTEAFF	TGTGCCAGCAGCTTAGTTACAGGGGGGCACACTGAAGCTTTCTTT
TRBJ2-5	TRBV2	TRBD2	NA	CASTITRGEQETQYF	TGTGCCAGCACCATTACGCGGGGGGAGCAAGAGACCCAGTACTTC
TRBJ2-1	TRBV2	NA	few	CASSGVGGRIYNEQFF	TGTGCCAGCAGTGGGGTTGGGGGGAGAATTTACAATGAGCAGTTCTTC
TRBJ2-1	TRBV7-9	NA	few	CASSQALPKGDEQFF	TGCGCCAGCAGCCAAGCATTACCGAAGGGCGATGAGCAGTTCTTC
TRBJ1-5	TRBV4-1	NA	NA	CASSPSGGLRQPQHF	TGCGCCAGCAGTCCCAGCGGGGGGCTAAGGCAGCCCCAGCATTTT
TRBJ2-2	TRBV5-4	NA	NA	CASSPMVANTGELFF	TGTGCCAGCAGCCCTATGGTGGCGAACACCGGGGAGCTGTTTTTT
TRBJ1-5	TRBV7-8	NA	few	CASSLGLLGNQPQHF	TGTGCCAGCAGCTTAGGGCTTTTAGGGAATCAGCCCCAGCATTTT
TRBJ2-1	TRBV13	NA	NA	CASSLGDREGNEQFF	TGTGCCAGCAGCTTAGGAGACAGGGAGGGCAATGAGCAGTTCTTC
TRBJ2-4	TRBV2	NA	many	CASMSGARDIQYF	TGTGCCAGCATGTCCGGGGCTAGGGACATTCAGTACTTC
TRBJ1-2	TRBV7-2	NA	few	CASSGDWAAGYTF	TGTGCCAGCAGCGGGGACTGGGCGGCTGGCTACACCTTC
TRBJ2-5	TRBV15	NA	NA	CATSLNGGWETQYF	TGTGCCACCAGCTTGAACGGCGGGTGGGAGACCCAGTACTTC